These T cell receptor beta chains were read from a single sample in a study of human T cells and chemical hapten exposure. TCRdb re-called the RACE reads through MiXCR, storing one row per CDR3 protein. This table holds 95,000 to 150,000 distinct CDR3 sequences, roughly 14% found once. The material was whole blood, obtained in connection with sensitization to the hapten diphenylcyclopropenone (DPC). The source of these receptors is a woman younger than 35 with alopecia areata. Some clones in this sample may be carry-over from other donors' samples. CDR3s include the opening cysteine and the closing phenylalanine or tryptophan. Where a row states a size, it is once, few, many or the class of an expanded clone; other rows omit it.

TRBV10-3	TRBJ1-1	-	CAISIKVGTEAFF
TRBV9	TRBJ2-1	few	CASSVGHSSSYNEQFF
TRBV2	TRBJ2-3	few	CASNGGPDTQYF
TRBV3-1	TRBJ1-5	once	CASSQDLSLDLINQPQHF
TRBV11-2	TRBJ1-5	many	CASSGQLNQPQHF
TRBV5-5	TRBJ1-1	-	CASSQFDRNTEAFF
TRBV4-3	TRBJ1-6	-	CASSQDPRDDSPLHF
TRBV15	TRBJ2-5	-	CATSSTSGGQETQYF
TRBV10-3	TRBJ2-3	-	CAISLAGTTDTQYF
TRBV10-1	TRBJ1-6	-	CANSEHNSPLHF
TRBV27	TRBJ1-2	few	CASRDRGHGYTF
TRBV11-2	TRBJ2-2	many	CASSGAPNTGELFF
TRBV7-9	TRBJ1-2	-	CASSSTGGDGYTF
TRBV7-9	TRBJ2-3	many	CASSLAGGGSTDTQYF
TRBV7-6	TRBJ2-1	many	CASSSKVGSSYNEQFF
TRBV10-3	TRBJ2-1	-	CAISESGLSANEQFF
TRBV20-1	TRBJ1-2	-	CSASWQNYGYTF
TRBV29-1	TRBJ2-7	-	CSVGQAYEQYF